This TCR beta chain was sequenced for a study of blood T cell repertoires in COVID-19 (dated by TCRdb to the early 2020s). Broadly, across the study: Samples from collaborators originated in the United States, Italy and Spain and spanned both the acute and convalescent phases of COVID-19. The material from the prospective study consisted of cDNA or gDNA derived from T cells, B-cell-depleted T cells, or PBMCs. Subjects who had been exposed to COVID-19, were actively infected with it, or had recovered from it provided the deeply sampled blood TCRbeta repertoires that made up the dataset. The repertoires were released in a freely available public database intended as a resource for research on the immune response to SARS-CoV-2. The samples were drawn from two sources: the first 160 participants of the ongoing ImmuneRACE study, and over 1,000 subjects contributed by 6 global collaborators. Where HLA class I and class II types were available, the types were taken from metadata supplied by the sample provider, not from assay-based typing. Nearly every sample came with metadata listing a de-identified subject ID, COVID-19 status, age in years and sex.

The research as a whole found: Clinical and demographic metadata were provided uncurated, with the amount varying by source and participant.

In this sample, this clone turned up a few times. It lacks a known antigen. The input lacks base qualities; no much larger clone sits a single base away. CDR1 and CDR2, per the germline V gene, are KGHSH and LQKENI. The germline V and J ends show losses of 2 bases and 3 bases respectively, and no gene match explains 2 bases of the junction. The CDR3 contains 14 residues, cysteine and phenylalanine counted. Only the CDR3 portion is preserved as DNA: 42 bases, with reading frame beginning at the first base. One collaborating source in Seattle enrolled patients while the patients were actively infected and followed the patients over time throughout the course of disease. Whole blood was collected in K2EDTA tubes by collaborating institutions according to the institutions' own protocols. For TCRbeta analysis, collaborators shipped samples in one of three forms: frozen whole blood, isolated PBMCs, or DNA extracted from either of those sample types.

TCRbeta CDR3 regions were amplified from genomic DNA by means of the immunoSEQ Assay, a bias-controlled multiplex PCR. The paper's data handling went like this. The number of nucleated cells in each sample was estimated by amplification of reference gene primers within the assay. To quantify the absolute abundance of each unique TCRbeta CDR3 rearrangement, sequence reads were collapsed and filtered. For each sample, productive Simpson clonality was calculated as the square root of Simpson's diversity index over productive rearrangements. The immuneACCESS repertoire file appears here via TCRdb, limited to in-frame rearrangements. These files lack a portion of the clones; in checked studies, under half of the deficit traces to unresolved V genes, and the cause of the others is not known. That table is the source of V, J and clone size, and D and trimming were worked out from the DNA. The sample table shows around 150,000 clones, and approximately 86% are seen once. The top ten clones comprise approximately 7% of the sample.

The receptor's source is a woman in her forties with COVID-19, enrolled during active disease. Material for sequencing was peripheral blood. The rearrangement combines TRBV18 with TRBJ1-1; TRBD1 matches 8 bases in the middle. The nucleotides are TGTGCCAGCTCACCAAAACAGGGGGACACTGAAGCTTTCTTT. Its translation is CASSPKQGDTEAFF.